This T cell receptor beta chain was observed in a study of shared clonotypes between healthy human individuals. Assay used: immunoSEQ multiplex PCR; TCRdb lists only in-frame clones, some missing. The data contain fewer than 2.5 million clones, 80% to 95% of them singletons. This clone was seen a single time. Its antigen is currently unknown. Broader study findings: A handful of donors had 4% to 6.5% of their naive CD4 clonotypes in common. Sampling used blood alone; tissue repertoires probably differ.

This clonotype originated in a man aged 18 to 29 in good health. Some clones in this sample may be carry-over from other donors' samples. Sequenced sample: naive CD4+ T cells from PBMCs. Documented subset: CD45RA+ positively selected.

The CDR3 coding sequence is TGTGCCAGCAGGACACAACTCTCTGGAAACACCATATATTTT. Residues: CASRTQLSGNTIYF. The chain recombines TRBV2 with TRBJ1-3, with D uncertain. The CDR3 sequence is 14 residues long. Trimming removed 6 bases from V and 0 bases from J, with 9 bases in between. Germline-derived CDR1 and CDR2 are SNHLY and FYNNEI.